The 15 T cell receptor beta chains presented below share a single source sample, sequenced in a study of T cell repertoires in cytomegalovirus infection. MiXCR was run by TCRdb on the reads, yielding one entry per CDR3 protein. The sample includes 200,000 to 300,000 distinct CDR3 sequences, 8% to 9.5% of them seen just once. The sequencing sample was made of PBMCs. These receptors were taken from a human donor in good health (CMV status not recorded). Some clones in this sample may be carry-over from other donors' samples.

This clonotype was observed at least ten times. The chain joins TRBV7-2 to TRBJ2-7, with a tentative D call TRBD1 (5 bases). The CDR3 has 14 amino acids. The V and J ends lost 4 bases and 2 bases respectively, with 12 bases between them. Germline CDR1 is SGHTA and CDR2 is FQGNSA. As DNA, the CDR3 is TGTGCCAGCAGCTCCCTGGGGCCTACCTACGAGCAGTACTTC. As protein: CASSSLGPTYEQYF.

This clonotype was found many times. The chain carries TRBV10-3 and TRBJ2-7; D call uncertain. The CDR3 is 14 residues long. The germline V gene encodes CDR1 ENHRY and CDR2 SYGVKD. V dropped 10 bases and J dropped 0 bases, with 16 bases sitting between them. CDR3 nucleotides: TGTGCCACCCAGGACGGCACGAGCTCCTACGAGCAGTACTTC. Translation gives CATQDGTSSYEQYF.

In its sample, this clonotype was seen many times. The chain uses TRBV7-2 and TRBJ2-5, with a weak D call TRBD1 (6 bases). Germline V lookup: CDR1 SGHTA, CDR2 FQGNSA. The CDR3 runs 13 residues. V lost 5 bases to trimming and J lost 3 bases, with 10 bases between them. The CDR3 nucleotides are TGTGCCAGCAGCCCCTGGACAGAAGAGACCCAGTACTTC. Amino acids: CASSPWTEETQYF.

The chain couples TRBV19 to TRBJ2-2, with 7 bases matching TRBD1. V lost 3 bases, J lost 4 bases, and 8 bases stayed unmatched. This CDR3 region has 16 residues. Germline CDR1 and CDR2: LNHDA and SQIVND (reference sequence). CDR3 sequence reads: CASSIPSTGRTGELFF. For the CDR3, the DNA is TGTGCCAGTAGTATCCCCTCGACAGGGCGCACCGGGGAGCTGTTTTTT.

This clonotype was observed many times. This chain uses TRBV7-2 with TRBJ1-2, with D unresolved. V gave up 3 bases and J gave up 0 bases, with 8 bases separating them. The CDR3 runs 14 residues. Per germline, CDR1 SGHTA and CDR2 FQGNSA. The CDR3 is CASSFKGSNYGYTF. CDR3 bases: TGTGCCAGCAGCTTTAAGGGCTCTAACTATGGCTACACCTTC.

This clonotype was seen ten or more times. V is TRBV7-2 and J is TRBJ1-4; the D is unclear. The germline V gene has CDR1 SGHTA and CDR2 FQGNSA. The CDR3 has 15 amino acids. The V end lost 5 bases, the J end lost 2 bases, and 12 bases lay between the germline ends. CDR3 region: CASSPTAVTNEKLFF. DNA of the CDR3: TGTGCCAGCAGCCCCACCGCCGTTACTAATGAAAAACTGTTTTTT.

Many counts were recorded for this clonotype. The V call is TRBV6-1, the J call TRBJ1-1; 8 nucleotides align to TRBD1. Germline CDR1 and CDR2: MNHNS and SASEGT. The length of the CDR3 is 14 residues. J gave up 9 bases and V 0 bases, and 6 bases lay outside the gene matches. The CDR3 region is CASSEAQGQGKAFF. In DNA, the CDR3 is TGTGCCAGCAGTGAAGCGCAAGGACAGGGAAAAGCTTTCTTT.

In this sample, this clonotype turned up a few times. The CDR3 spells CASSSGHDTDTQYF. The CDR3 DNA sequence: TGTGCCAGCAGCTCGGGACACGACACAGATACGCAGTATTTT. The chain has TRBV11-3 and TRBJ2-3, with D possibly being TRBD1 (6 bases). The V gene's germline CDR1 is SGHNT and CDR2 YENEEA. V gave up 4 bases and J gave up 2 bases, with 10 bases separating them. The CDR3 sequence is 14 residues long.

This clonotype has a count of ten or more. The chain recombines TRBV7-2 with TRBJ2-7; 14 bases are shared with TRBD2. The CDR3 is made up of 16 amino acids. V shed 1 base, J shed 6 bases, and the junction held 5 bases outside the gene matches. Germline V CDR1 and CDR2: SGHTA, FQGNSA. The CDR3 region has the DNA TGTGCCAGCAGCTTAGTTGGGACTAGCGGGAGACGCGAGCAGTACTTC. It yields the protein CASSLVGTSGRREQYF.

This clonotype was detected only once. The chain links TRBV20-1 to TRBJ2-7; D is ambiguous. Looked up from germline, CDR1 is DFQATT and CDR2 is SNEGSKA (reference sequence). This CDR3 has 11 residues. Deletions cut 5 bases from V and 6 bases from J, with 11 bases between. The CDR3 loop reads CSAHILGEQYF. CDR3 coding DNA: TGCAGTGCTCACATCTTGGGCGAGCAGTACTTC.

This clonotype was counted ten times or more. The chain employs TRBV7-2 and TRBJ1-1; D is ambiguous. V lost 1 base and J lost 1, with 10 bases in between. CDR3 length equals 15 residues. Germline CDR1 is SGHTA and CDR2 is FQGNSA. CDR3 amino acids: CASSLVMGGNTEAFF. CDR3 DNA: TGTGCCAGCAGCTTAGTAATGGGTGGGAACACTGAAGCTTTCTTT.

This clonotype was found many times. The rearrangement links TRBV20-1 to TRBJ1-2; no clear D gene. This CDR3 is 14 amino acids long. Germline values: CDR1 DFQATT, CDR2 SNEGSKA (reference sequence). V lost 1 base and J lost 2, with 11 bases in between. The CDR3 DNA is TGCAGTGCTAGAGTAACGTCGCTGAACTATGGCTACACCTTC. This codes for CSARVTSLNYGYTF.

The chain joins TRBV20-1 to TRBJ2-3, with D possibly matching TRBD2 (6 bases). This CDR3 is built from 16 residues. Germline CDR1 DFQATT, CDR2 SNEGSKA (reference sequence). V lost 3 bases, J lost 0 bases, and 16 bases lay in between. The CDR3 bases are TGCAGTGCTAGGCCTCCTCTAGCGCCTAGCACAGATACGCAGTATTTT. This sequence encodes CSARPPLAPSTDTQYF.

This clonotype was counted many times. The chain is built from TRBV7-9 and TRBJ1-1; 9 positions agree with TRBD1. Germline trimming cut 6 bases from V and 6 bases from J; bases unmatched to any gene: 5. Germline V gives CDR1 SEHNR, CDR2 FQNEAQ (reference sequence). CDR3 length equals 13 residues. The chain's CDR3 is CASSYTGGSEAFF. DNA for the CDR3: TGTGCCAGCAGTTATACAGGGGGCTCTGAAGCTTTCTTT.

This clonotype was found a few times. The chain uses TRBV20-1 and TRBJ2-5; D might be TRBD2 (6 bases). Germline CDR1 DFQATT, CDR2 SNEGSKA (reference sequence). There are 15 residues in the CDR3. Trimming pared 3 bases from V and 1 base from J, leaving 15 bases between. CDR3 in DNA: TGCAGTGCTAGTGTCGGGGGAGGACCCCAAGAGACCCAGTACTTC. Translated, it gives CSASVGGGPQETQYF.